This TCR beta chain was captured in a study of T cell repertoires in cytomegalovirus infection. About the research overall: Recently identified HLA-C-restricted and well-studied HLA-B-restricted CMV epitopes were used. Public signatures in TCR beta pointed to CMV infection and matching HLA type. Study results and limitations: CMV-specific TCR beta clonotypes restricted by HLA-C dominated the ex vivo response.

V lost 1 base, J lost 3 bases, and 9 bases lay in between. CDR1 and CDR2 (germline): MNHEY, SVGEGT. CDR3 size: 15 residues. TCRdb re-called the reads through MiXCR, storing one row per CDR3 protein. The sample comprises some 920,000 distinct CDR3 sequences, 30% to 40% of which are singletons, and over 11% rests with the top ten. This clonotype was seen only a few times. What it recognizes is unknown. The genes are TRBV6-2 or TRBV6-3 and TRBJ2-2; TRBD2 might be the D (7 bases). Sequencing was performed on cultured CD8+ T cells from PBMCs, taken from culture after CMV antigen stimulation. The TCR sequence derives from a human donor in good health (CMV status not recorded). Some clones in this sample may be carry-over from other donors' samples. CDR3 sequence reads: CASSYFGGHTGELFF. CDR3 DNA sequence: TGTGCCAGCAGTTACTTCGGGGGGCACACCGGGGAGCTGTTTTTT.